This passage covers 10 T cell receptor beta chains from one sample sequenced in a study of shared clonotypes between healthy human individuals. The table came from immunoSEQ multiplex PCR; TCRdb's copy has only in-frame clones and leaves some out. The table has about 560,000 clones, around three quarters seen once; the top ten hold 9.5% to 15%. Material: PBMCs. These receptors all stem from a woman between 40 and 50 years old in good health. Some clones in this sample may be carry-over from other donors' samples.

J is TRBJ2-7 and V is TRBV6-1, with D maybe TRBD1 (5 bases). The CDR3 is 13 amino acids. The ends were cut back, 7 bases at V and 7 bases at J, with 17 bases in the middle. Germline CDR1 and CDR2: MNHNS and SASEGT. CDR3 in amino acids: CASITQESREQYF. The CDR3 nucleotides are TGTGCCAGCATTACACAGGAGTCTCGGGAGCAGTACTTC.

Written as DNA, the CDR3 is TGCGCCAGCAGTCACCGGGCCTCAGGAGATGAAAAACTGTTTTTT. This translates into CASSHRASGDEKLFF. This chain uses TRBV23-1 with TRBJ1-4; D is undetermined. TRBV23-1 counts as an open reading frame of uncertain function. The CDR3 runs 15 residues. The ends were cut back, 3 bases at V and 6 bases at J, with 14 bases in the middle.

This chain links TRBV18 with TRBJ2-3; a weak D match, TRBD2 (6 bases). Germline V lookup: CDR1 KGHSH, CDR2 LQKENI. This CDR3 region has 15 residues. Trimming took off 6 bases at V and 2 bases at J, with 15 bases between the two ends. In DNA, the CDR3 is TGTGCCAGCTCGCCGGGACTGAAGGTCACAGATACGCAGTATTTT. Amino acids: CASSPGLKVTDTQYF.

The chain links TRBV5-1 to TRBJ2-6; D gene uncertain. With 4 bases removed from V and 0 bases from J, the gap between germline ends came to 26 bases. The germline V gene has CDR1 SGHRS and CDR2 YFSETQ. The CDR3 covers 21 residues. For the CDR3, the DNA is TGCGCCAGCAGCCTCTCGAGCCCAGGCCTCAGACTCGTCTCTGGGGCCAACGTCCTGACTTTC. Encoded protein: CASSLSSPGLRLVSGANVLTF.

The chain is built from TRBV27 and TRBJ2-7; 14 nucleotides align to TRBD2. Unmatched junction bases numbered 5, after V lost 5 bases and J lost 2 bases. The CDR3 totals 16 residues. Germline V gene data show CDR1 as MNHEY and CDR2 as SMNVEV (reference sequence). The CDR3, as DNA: TGTGCCAGCAGTCGGGGACTAGCGGGAGTCCCCTACGAGCAGTACTTC. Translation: CASSRGLAGVPYEQYF.

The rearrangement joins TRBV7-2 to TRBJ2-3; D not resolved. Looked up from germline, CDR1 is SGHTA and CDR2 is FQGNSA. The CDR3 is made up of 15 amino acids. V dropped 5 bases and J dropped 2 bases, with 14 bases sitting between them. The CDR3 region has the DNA TGTGCCAGCAGCCCGTTCTCCCACACCACAGATACGCAGTATTTT. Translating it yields CASSPFSHTTDTQYF.

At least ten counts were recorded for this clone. The CDR3 sequence: CASSFLRYSPYEQYF. The DNA of the CDR3 is TGTGCCAGCAGTTTCCTCCGCTACTCACCCTACGAGCAGTACTTC. This chain connects TRBV7-3 to TRBJ2-5, with unresolved D. The assigned J gene may be wrong: the sequence end matches TRBJ2-7 better. CDR3 length: 15 residues. Germline CDR1 is SGHTA and CDR2 is FQGTGA.

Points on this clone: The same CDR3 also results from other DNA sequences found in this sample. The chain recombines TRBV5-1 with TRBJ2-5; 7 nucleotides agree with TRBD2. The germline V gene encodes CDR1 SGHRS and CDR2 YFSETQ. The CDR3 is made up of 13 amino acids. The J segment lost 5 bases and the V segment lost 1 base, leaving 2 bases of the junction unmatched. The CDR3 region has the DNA TGCGCCAGCAGCTTGTCCGGGGGGGAGACCCAGTACTTC. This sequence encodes CASSLSGGETQYF.

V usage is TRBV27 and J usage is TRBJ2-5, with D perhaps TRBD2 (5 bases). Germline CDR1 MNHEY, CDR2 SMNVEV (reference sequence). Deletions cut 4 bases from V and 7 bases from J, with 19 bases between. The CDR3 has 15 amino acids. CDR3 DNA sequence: TGTGCCAGCAGTTCCCCCCTGAGAGGGTCAGGGACCCAGTACTTC. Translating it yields CASSSPLRGSGTQYF.

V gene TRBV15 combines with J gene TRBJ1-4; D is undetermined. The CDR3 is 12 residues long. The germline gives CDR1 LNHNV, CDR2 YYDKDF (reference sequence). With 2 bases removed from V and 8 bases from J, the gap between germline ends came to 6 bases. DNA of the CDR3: TGTGCCACCAGCAGACCAGTAGAAAAACTGTTTTTT. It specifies CATSRPVEKLFF.